This T cell receptor beta chain was identified in a study of shared clonotypes between healthy human individuals. In the study overall: Each donor's CD4 naive and CD4 memory cells filled three plates apiece, CD8 naive two, and CD8 memory one. General study findings and limits: The genetic and exposure-history diversity represented was limited by few donors.

The authors ran the assay at deep level. Using immunoSEQ multiplex PCR, the repertoire was profiled, and TCRdb retains in-frame clones only, with some absent. The sample yields fewer than 1.6 million clones, around 98.5% seen once. The CD4+ fraction was divided into a CD45RA+ naive subset and a CD45RA-negative memory subset. With regard to this clone: Its antigen is unknown.

The sequencing input was naive CD4+ T cells sorted from blood. Subset given: CD45RA+ positively selected. The receptor was isolated from a man aged 25-45 years in good health.

CDR3 nucleotide sequence: TGCGCCAGCAGTGAGTCCGGACCACTACCCACGCAGTTCTTC. This translates into CASSESGPLPTQFF. This rearrangement joins TRBV10-1 to TRBJ2-1; D is unclear. This CDR3 spans 14 amino acids. The V end was cut by 0 bases, the J end by 12 bases, with 15 bases between. From germline, CDR1 is WNHNN and CDR2 SYGVQD (reference sequence).